This T cell receptor (beta chain) was sequenced for a study of blood T cell repertoires in COVID-19. Across the study: The analysed material was cDNA or gDNA that came from T cells, B-cell-depleted T cells, or PBMCs.

The table came from immunoSEQ multiplex PCR; TCRdb's copy has only in-frame clones and leaves some out. This sample yields approximately 210,000 clones, of which about 90% are seen a single time; 1.9% belongs to the top ten. The ends were cut back, 2 bases at V and 0 bases at J, with 13 bases in the middle. Germline assignment: CDR1 KGHSH and CDR2 LQKENI. CDR3 length: 16 residues. This clone appeared once. Sequenced sample: peripheral blood. The sequence was obtained from a man aged 35-49 years with active or convalescent COVID-19. The V gene is TRBV18, the J gene TRBJ1-2; D is uncertain. In nucleotides, the CDR3 is TGTGCCAGCTCACCAAGGCTCCAGGAAGCTAACTATGGCTACACCTTC. Its protein is CASSPRLQEANYGYTF.